Each of the 20 T cell receptor beta chains below was sequenced from the same sample in a study of shared clonotypes between healthy human individuals. Clones were read by immunoSEQ multiplex PCR, and TCRdb kept only the in-frame ones, dropping some. The table records more than 2 million clones, over 85% of them present only once. The sample was naive CD4+ T cells sorted from blood. Subset given: CD45RA+ positively selected. The receptors come from a man aged 18 to 30 in good health.

The V and J genes are TRBV9 and TRBJ1-5; D ambiguous. V was cut by 0 bases and J by 5 bases, with 12 bases left in between. In germline, CDR1 is SGDLS, CDR2 YYNGEE. CDR3 length equals 15 residues. The CDR3 DNA follows: TGTGCCAGCAGCGTAGGGGGAGGGAACGATCAGCCCCAGCATTTT. This gives the protein CASSVGGGNDQPQHF.

This clone was counted only a few times. The junction differs from germline at one of its ends, possibly a read error. This chain connects TRBV7-2 to TRBJ1-2; unclear D gene. The CDR3 contains 11 residues. Germline CDR1 is SGHTA and CDR2 is FQGNSA. In nucleotides, the CDR3 is TGTGCCAGCAGCTTAGACCGTATTATCGCCTTC. Its translation is CASSLDRIIAF. The full variable domain, completed using reference TRBV7-2 and TRBJ1-2, is GAGVSQSPSNKVTEKGKDVELRCDPISGHTALYWYRQSLGQGLEFLIYFQGNSAPDKSGLPSDRFSAERTGGSVSTLTIQRTQQEDSAVYLCASSLDRIIAFGSGTRLTVV.

The chain employs TRBV5-1 and TRBJ1-1; TRBD1 might be the D (5 bases). The CDR3 sequence is 15 residues long. V was cut by 0 bases and J by 8 bases, with 17 bases left in between. Germline V gene sequence: CDR1 SGHRS, CDR2 YFSETQ. CDR3 bases: TGCGCCAGCAGCTTGGCCCCGGAGGGCGGGGGAGAAGCTTTCTTT. It is translated as CASSLAPEGGGEAFF.

The CDR3: CASGGLAYYF. For the CDR3, the DNA is TGTGCCAGCGGTGGACTAGCGTACTACTTC. This sequence joins TRBV2 and TRBJ2-7; 9 bases are a match to TRBD2. The trim removed 8 bases at V and 13 bases at J, leaving 6 bases unmatched. Looked up from germline, CDR1 is SNHLY and CDR2 is FYNNEI. The length of the CDR3 is 10 residues.

V gene TRBV19 combines with J gene TRBJ2-3; 14 bases are shared with TRBD2. Germline CDR1 LNHDA, CDR2 SQIVND (reference sequence). The CDR3 covers 17 residues. Trimming cost V 4 bases and J 7 bases; bases outside gene matches: 10. The CDR3 protein is CASSRGTSGSMRNTQYF. In DNA, the CDR3 is TGTGCCAGTAGTAGGGGGACTAGCGGGAGTATGCGAAATACGCAGTATTTT.

This chain uses TRBV18 with TRBJ2-4; D possibly corresponds to TRBD2 (6 bases). Per germline, CDR1 KGHSH and CDR2 LQKENI. The CDR3 is 15 residues long. Between the trimmed V and J ends, which lost 4 bases and 3 bases, there was a span of 13 bases. The CDR3: CASSQSSGFKNIQYF. Written as DNA, the CDR3 is TGTGCCAGCTCACAAAGTAGCGGCTTCAAAAACATTCAGTACTTC.

The rearrangement links TRBV4-2 to TRBJ2-4, with a possible D match to TRBD2 (6 bases). The V and J ends lost 0 bases and 8 bases respectively, with 23 bases between them. Germline V gives CDR1 LGHNA, CDR2 YNFKEQ. There are 18 residues in the CDR3. In DNA, the CDR3 is TGTGCCAGCAGCCAAGATCTTTCCCTGGACGGGAGCGTGTACATTCAGTACTTC. Translating it yields CASSQDLSLDGSVYIQYF.

The rearrangement joins TRBV5-1 to TRBJ1-1; TRBD1 aligns across 8 bases. Trimming cost V 4 bases and J 2 bases; bases outside gene matches: 7. The CDR3 loop spans 15 amino acids. Germline values: CDR1 SGHRS, CDR2 YFSETQ. CDR3 sequence (DNA): TGCGCCAGCAGCCCACCGGGACAGGCTAACACTGAAGCTTTCTTT. Residues: CASSPPGQANTEAFF.

The V gene is TRBV11-1, the J gene TRBJ2-7, with D uncertain. V gave up 5 bases and J gave up 2 bases, with 10 bases separating them. CDR1 and CDR2 (germline): SGHAT, FQDESV (reference sequence). The CDR3 sequence is 13 residues long. CDR3 sequence (DNA): TGTGCCAGCAGCACCGGCACCGCCTACGAGCAGTACTTC. Translated: CASSTGTAYEQYF.

In its sample, this clone was seen a few times. This chain's CDR3 is CASSSQGLEAFF. CDR3 sequence (DNA): TGTGCCAGCAGCAGTCAGGGGTTAGAAGCTTTCTTT. This sequence joins TRBV7-9 and TRBJ1-1; perhaps TRBD1 as D (6 bases). The CDR3 covers 12 residues. V was pared by 5 bases and J by 8 bases, with 12 bases between. Germline V gene data show CDR1 as SEHNR and CDR2 as FQNEAQ (reference sequence).

The chain links TRBV19 to TRBJ1-5; D is ambiguous. Germline lookup yields CDR1 LNHDA and CDR2 SQIVND (reference sequence). The CDR3 consists of 12 residues. Deletions cut 7 bases from V and 0 bases from J, with 4 bases between. CDR3 loop: CASTPSNQPQHF. CDR3 coding DNA: TGTGCCAGTACTCCTAGCAATCAGCCCCAGCATTTT.

The count of this clone is one. The rearrangement links TRBV6-6 to TRBJ1-1, with a tentative D call TRBD1 (5 bases). The length of the CDR3 is 14 residues. The germline V gene has CDR1 MNHNY and CDR2 SVGAGI (reference sequence). The V end lost 0 bases, the J end lost 4 bases, and 9 bases lay between the germline ends. DNA for the CDR3: TGTGCCAGCAGTTACTCCGCGGGGGGCACTGAAGCTTTCTTT. Its protein is CASSYSAGGTEAFF.

Here the CDR3 DNA reads TGTGCCAGCAGTTTACCTCTCTCTCCATATGTAGATTGGACCGGGGAGCTGTTTTTT. The encoded protein is CASSLPLSPYVDWTGELFF. The chain combines TRBV28 with TRBJ2-2, with no clear D. This CDR3 is 19 amino acids long. V gave up 2 bases and J gave up 5 bases, with 24 bases separating them. Per germline, CDR1 MDHEN and CDR2 SYDVKM.

The V and J genes are TRBV5-6 and TRBJ2-7; D not resolved. CDR1 is SGHDT, CDR2 YYEEEE, per germline. CDR3 length: 15 residues. Between the trimmed V and J ends, which lost 2 bases and 3 bases, there was a span of 15 bases. The CDR3 DNA sequence: TGTGCCAGCAGCTTTAATAGGTACGGCGGCTACGAGCAGTACTTC. Amino acids: CASSFNRYGGYEQYF.

The chain is built from TRBV21-1 and TRBJ1-2. TRBV21-1 is recorded as a pseudogene. The CDR3 covers 11 residues. CDR3 sequence reads: CASSRDLSYTF. The CDR3 DNA is TGTGCCAGCAGCAGGGACCTGAGCTACACCTTC.

The CDR3 DNA is TGTGCCAGCAGTTCCAGCCGGGACAGGGTCGGCAATGAGCAGTTCTTC. This codes for CASSSSRDRVGNEQFF. The rearrangement links TRBV6-6 to TRBJ2-1, with TRBD1 identical over 9 bases. J lost 6 bases, V lost 4 bases, and 10 bases had no gene match. Germline CDR1 MNHNY, CDR2 SVGAGI (reference sequence). This CDR3 is built from 16 residues.

The rearrangement joins TRBV29-1 to TRBJ2-7; 10 nucleotides align to TRBD1. Trimming removed 4 bases from V and 6 bases from J; junction bases left unmatched: 0. From germline, CDR1 is SQVTM and CDR2 ANQGSEA. The CDR3 sequence is 11 residues long. The CDR3 sequence is CSVGTGGEQYF. Written as DNA, the CDR3 is TGCAGCGTTGGGACAGGGGGCGAGCAGTACTTC.

On this clone: Other DNA sequences in this specimen translate into the identical CDR3. This sequence joins TRBV5-1 and TRBJ1-6; 7 bases are shared with TRBD1. The CDR3 is 14 amino acids. Per the germline V gene, CDR1 is SGHRS and CDR2 is YFSETQ. The trim removed 4 bases at V and 7 bases at J, leaving 5 bases unmatched. DNA of the CDR3: TGCGCCAGCAGCCCAGGACAGGAGAATTCACCCCTCCACTTT. It yields the protein CASSPGQENSPLHF.

This chain links TRBV6-1 with TRBJ1-1, with no clear D. CDR1 and CDR2 (germline): MNHNS, SASEGT. The CDR3 runs to 15 residues. The ends were cut back, 6 bases at V and 3 bases at J, with 17 bases in the middle. The CDR3 DNA reads as TGTGCCAGCAGAAGCGGGGAGGGAAGAGACACTGAAGCTTTCTTT. Translating gives CASRSGEGRDTEAFF.

About this clone itself: Other DNA sequences in the same sample also yield this CDR3. The J gene is TRBJ1-5, the V gene TRBV6-5; 8 nucleotides align to TRBD1. Looked up from germline, CDR1 is MNHEY and CDR2 is SVGAGI. Trimming removed 4 bases from V and 4 bases from J; junction bases left unmatched: 6. The CDR3 extends over 15 amino acids. This chain's CDR3 is CASSSSGTGNQPQHF. The CDR3 region has the DNA TGTGCCAGCAGTTCATCCGGGACAGGTAATCAGCCCCAGCATTTT.